Below are 24 T cell receptor beta chains sequenced from a single sample in a study of T-cell memory formation after mild COVID-19. TCRdb used MiXCR to reprocess the 5' RACE reads, holding one entry per CDR3 protein. Of fewer than 600,000 distinct CDR3 sequences detected, 20% to 25% appear once; the ten largest clones hold under 8.5%. Sequencing used PBMCs or a T cell subset sorted from them (not recorded which). These receptors were collected from an adult woman who had mild COVID-19 (a few samples of this study predate the infection). Cell type and time point are not known.

There are a few counts of this clonotype. The chain is built from TRBV7-2 and TRBJ1-1; a possible D gene is TRBD1 (5 bases). The CDR3 extends over 15 amino acids. V lost 0 bases and J lost 2, with 10 bases in between. Germline CDR1 reads SGHTA; CDR2 reads FQGNSA. The CDR3 reads CASSLAAGINTEAFF. CDR3 coding DNA: TGTGCCAGCAGCTTAGCGGCAGGGATAAACACTGAAGCTTTCTTT.

V and J are TRBV20-1 and TRBJ2-7; 11 nucleotides align to TRBD2. CDR3 size: 16 residues. Germline trimming cut 6 bases from V and 3 bases from J; bases unmatched to any gene: 13. CDR1 is DFQATT and CDR2 is SNEGSKA in the germline V gene (reference sequence). CDR3 coding DNA: TGCAGTGCCTGGGACCGAGCCGGGACTAGCGGCTACGAGCAGTACTTC. Amino acid sequence: CSAWDRAGTSGYEQYF.

This chain links TRBV11-3 with TRBJ2-5; possibly TRBD1 for D (5 bases). Germline-derived CDR1 and CDR2 are SGHNT and YENEEA. CDR3 length: 17 residues. The V gene lost 0 bases and the J gene lost 5 bases, with 19 bases spanning the gap. CDR3: CASSLDFGRTSPETQYF. The CDR3 DNA follows: TGTGCCAGCAGCTTAGATTTCGGACGGACATCTCCGGAGACCCAGTACTTC.

The rearrangement joins TRBV5-6 to TRBJ2-1, with TRBD1 matching 7 bases. The CDR3 is made up of 14 amino acids. V lost 2 bases, J lost 11 bases, and 10 bases stayed unmatched. Germline CDR1 reads SGHDT; CDR2 reads YYEEEE. CDR3 loop: CASSFLRQGRKQFF. CDR3 DNA sequence: TGTGCCAGCAGCTTCTTGAGACAGGGTAGGAAGCAGTTCTTC. Full variable domain (outside the CDR3, taken from reference TRBV5-6 and TRBJ2-1): DAGVTQSPTHLIKTRGQQVTLRCSPKSGHDTVSWYQQALGQGPQFIFQYYEEEERQRGNFPDRFSGHQFPNYSSELNVNALLLGDSALYLCASSFLRQGRKQFFGPGTRLTVL.

The chain uses TRBV30 and TRBJ2-7; maybe TRBD1 (5 bases). Germline-derived CDR1 and CDR2 are GTSNPN and SVGIG (reference sequence). The V end was cut by 0 bases, the J end by 2 bases, with 17 bases between. The CDR3 is 16 residues long. The CDR3, as DNA: TGTGCCTGGAGTGTACCCGCGACAGTTCCAGCCTACGAGCAGTACTTC. This codes for CAWSVPATVPAYEQYF.

V gene TRBV4-3 combines with J gene TRBJ2-3, with TRBD2 as a possible D gene (6 bases). Trimming pared 4 bases from V and 4 bases from J, leaving 18 bases between. The CDR3 contains 16 residues. Germline CDR1 reads LGHNA; CDR2 reads YSLEER. CDR3 loop: CASSPQTRSGPDTQYF. CDR3 bases: TGCGCCAGCAGCCCCCAGACTAGATCGGGGCCAGATACGCAGTATTTT.

There are a few counts of this clonotype. The CDR3, as DNA: TGTGCCAGCAGCGCCGAAGGGGGCGCCGGGGACATTCAGTACTTC. The encoded protein is CASSAEGGAGDIQYF. The V and J genes are TRBV7-6 and TRBJ2-4, with 7 bases that match TRBD1. J was trimmed by 8 bases and V by 5 bases; bases with no gene match: 12. Germline values: CDR1 SGHVS, CDR2 FNYEAQ. The CDR3 is 15 amino acids.

This clonotype has more than one count but fewer than ten. The chain recombines TRBV27 with TRBJ2-3; 9 positions match TRBD2. The length of the CDR3 is 15 residues. With 6 bases clipped from V and 6 bases from J, the junction kept 10 bases outside the gene matches. Germline V gene lookup returns CDR1 MNHEY and CDR2 SMNVEV (reference sequence). Here the CDR3 DNA reads TGTGCCAGCAGCCTTAGCGGGAGCCACATGGATACGCAGTATTTT. Residues: CASSLSGSHMDTQYF.

The chain combines TRBV12-3 or TRBV12-4 with TRBJ2-5, with 11 bases identical to TRBD2. The length of the CDR3 is 19 residues. V shed 6 bases and J 5 bases; nucleotides not matched to a gene: 20. The CDR3 region is CASSFSFALLAGGFETQYF. For the CDR3, the DNA is TGTGCCAGCAGCTTTTCCTTTGCCTTGCTAGCGGGGGGTTTTGAGACCCAGTACTTC.

The V and J genes are TRBV6-5 and TRBJ1-1; 9 nucleotides match TRBD1. The junction had 3 bases not matched to a gene; V was cut back by 10 bases and J by 0 bases. The CDR3 runs 13 residues. Germline V lookup: CDR1 MNHEY, CDR2 SVGAGI. In DNA, the CDR3 is TGTGCCATAGGACAGGGGATGAACACTGAAGCTTTCTTT. Translating gives CAIGQGMNTEAFF.

In DNA, the CDR3 is TGCAGCGTTGAAGTCTGGACAGGGAGCTCCTACAATGAGCAGTTCTTC. Translated, it gives CSVEVWTGSSYNEQFF. The rearrangement links TRBV29-1 to TRBJ2-1; 8 nucleotides agree with TRBD1. There are 16 residues in the CDR3. V shed 1 base, J shed 0 bases, and the junction held 5 bases outside the gene matches. Per germline, CDR1 SQVTM and CDR2 ANQGSEA.

This clonotype was counted a few times. This chain connects TRBV2 to TRBJ2-1; D not resolved. From germline, CDR1 is SNHLY and CDR2 FYNNEI. Trimming removed 3 bases from V and 5 bases from J, with 8 bases in between. The CDR3 has 13 amino acids. DNA for the CDR3: TGTGCCAGCAGTGATCAAACTCACAATGAGCAGTTCTTC. It yields the protein CASSDQTHNEQFF.

For the CDR3, the DNA is TGCAGCGTCATGTACCTCAGGGGTTTGGCAAACATTCAGTACTTC. Amino acids: CSVMYLRGLANIQYF. This chain joins TRBV29-1 and TRBJ2-4; D perhaps matches TRBD1 (6 bases). V gave up 6 bases and J gave up 6 bases, with 21 bases separating them. Germline lookup yields CDR1 SQVTM and CDR2 ANQGSEA. CDR3 size: 15 residues.

This clonotype turned up a few times. V gene TRBV9 combines with J gene TRBJ2-7; D ambiguous. The CDR3 runs 12 residues. The ends were cut back, 0 bases at V and 6 bases at J, with 7 bases in the middle. The V gene's germline CDR1 is SGDLS and CDR2 YYNGEE. The CDR3, as DNA: TGTGCCAGCAGCGTAGCAGGACGCGAGCAGTACTTC. Its protein product is CASSVAGREQYF.

This clonotype appeared many times. This rearrangement joins TRBV15 to TRBJ2-3; 15 nucleotides align to TRBD2. The V gene end was trimmed by 0 bases and the J gene end by 4 bases; junction bases not matched to a gene: 5. The germline gives CDR1 LNHNV, CDR2 YYDKDF (reference sequence). The CDR3 has 18 amino acids. CDR3 nucleotide sequence: TGTGCCACCAGCAGAGACCGGGGACTAGCGGGAGGCTCAGATACGCAGTATTTT. It translates to CATSRDRGLAGGSDTQYF.

The sample holds a few counts of this clonotype. The rearrangement uses TRBV6-2 or TRBV6-3 and TRBJ1-5; 7 nucleotides line up with TRBD1. Germline V gives CDR1 MNHEY, CDR2 SVGEGT. Trimming took 6 bases from V and 3 from J; bases not matched to a gene: 5. This CDR3 has 14 amino acids. The CDR3 DNA follows: TGTGCCAGCAGACCAGGGGGATTCAATCAGCCCCAGCATTTT. Translation: CASRPGGFNQPQHF.

This clonotype occurred many times. This chain uses TRBV5-5 with TRBJ2-1; 8 nucleotides match TRBD2. V lost 1 base and J lost 6; bases outside the gene matches: 15. Germline lookup yields CDR1 SGHKS and CDR2 YYEKEE (reference sequence). This CDR3 has 18 residues. CDR3 bases: TGTGCCAGCAGCTTGATCGTAGGAATAGCGGGAAGGGGCAATGAGCAGTTCTTC. It encodes CASSLIVGIAGRGNEQFF.

This clonotype was counted a few times. V usage is TRBV4-3 and J usage is TRBJ1-1; D is perhaps TRBD1 (5 bases). This CDR3 spans 15 amino acids. CDR1 is LGHNA and CDR2 is YSLEER in the germline V gene. V was pared by 0 bases and J by 1 base, with 9 bases between. The CDR3 here is CASSQEGRKNTEAFF. CDR3 coding DNA: TGCGCCAGCAGCCAAGAGGGACGGAAGAACACTGAAGCTTTCTTT.

This clonotype turned up a few times. This chain uses TRBV20-1 with TRBJ2-1, with D perhaps matching TRBD2 (6 bases). The V end lost 6 bases, the J end lost 0 bases, and 18 bases lay between the germline ends. The germline gives CDR1 DFQATT, CDR2 SNEGSKA (reference sequence). The CDR3 runs 16 residues. The CDR3 region is CSADPGAGFSYNEQFF. The DNA of the CDR3 is TGCAGTGCCGACCCCGGGGCGGGATTCTCCTACAATGAGCAGTTCTTC.

This clonotype has just a few counts. The gene calls are TRBV6-5 and TRBJ1-2; possible D gene TRBD1, 5 bases. The germline gives CDR1 MNHEY, CDR2 SVGAGI. V lost 4 bases, J lost 4 bases, and 16 bases lay in between. The CDR3 covers 15 residues. The CDR3 nucleotides are TGTGCCAGCAGTTCTACCGGGACGGGATTCTATGGCTACACCTTC. Its translation: CASSSTGTGFYGYTF.

This chain joins TRBV6-5 and TRBJ1-3; D is ambiguous. The germline V gene encodes CDR1 MNHEY and CDR2 SVGAGI. Trimming took off 6 bases at V and 0 bases at J, with 9 bases between the two ends. The CDR3 runs to 14 residues. Here the CDR3 reads CASRLGLSGNTIYF. In nucleotides, the CDR3 is TGTGCCAGCAGGCTGGGCCTCTCTGGAAACACCATATATTTT.

This clonotype was observed a few times. CDR3 region: CASSVRAGATGELFF. CDR3 bases: TGTGCCAGCAGCGTTCGAGCGGGAGCAACCGGGGAGCTGTTTTTT. V usage is TRBV7-2 and J usage is TRBJ2-2; TRBD2 matches 8 bases. V was clipped by 5 bases and J by 5 bases; unmatched bases: 7. Germline V gives CDR1 SGHTA, CDR2 FQGNSA. The CDR3 spans 15 residues.

V and J are TRBV12-3 or TRBV12-4 and TRBJ1-2; no definite D call. V lost 3 bases and J 8 bases, leaving 1 base between the germline ends. CDR3 length: 9 amino acids. Written as DNA, the CDR3 is TGTGCCAGCAGTTTCGGCTACACCTTC. It yields the protein CASSFGYTF.

This chain connects TRBV10-3 to TRBJ2-1; TRBD2 matches at 7 bases. The germline gives CDR1 ENHRY, CDR2 SYGVKD. This CDR3 is 15 amino acids long. J lost 8 bases, V lost 5 bases, and 12 bases had no gene match. Written as DNA, the CDR3 is TGTGCCATCAGTCCCGGCGGGAGATTTAAGTATGAGCAGTTCTTC. Its translation: CAISPGGRFKYEQFF.